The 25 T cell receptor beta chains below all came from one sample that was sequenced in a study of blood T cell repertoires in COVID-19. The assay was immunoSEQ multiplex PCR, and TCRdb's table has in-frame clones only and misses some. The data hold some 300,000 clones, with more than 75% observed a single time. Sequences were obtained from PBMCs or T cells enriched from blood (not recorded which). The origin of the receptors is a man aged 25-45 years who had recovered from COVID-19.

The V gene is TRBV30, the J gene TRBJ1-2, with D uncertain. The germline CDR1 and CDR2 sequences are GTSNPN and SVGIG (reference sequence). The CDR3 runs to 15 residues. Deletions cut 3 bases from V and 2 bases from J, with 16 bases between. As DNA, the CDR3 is TGTGCCTGGAGGGAATGGACGGGCGGGAACTATGGCTACACCTTC. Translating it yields CAWREWTGGNYGYTF.

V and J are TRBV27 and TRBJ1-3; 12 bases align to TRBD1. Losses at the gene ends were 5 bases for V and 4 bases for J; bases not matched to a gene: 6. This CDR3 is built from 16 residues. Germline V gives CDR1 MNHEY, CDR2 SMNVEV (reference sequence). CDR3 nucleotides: TGTGCCAGCAGTAGAGGGACAGGGGGCGCCGGAAACACCATATATTTT. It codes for CASSRGTGGAGNTIYF.

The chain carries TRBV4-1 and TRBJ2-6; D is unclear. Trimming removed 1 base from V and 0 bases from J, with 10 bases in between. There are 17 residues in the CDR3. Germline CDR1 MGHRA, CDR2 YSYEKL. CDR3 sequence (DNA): TGCGCCAGCAGCCAAGGCCAGGTCCGCTCTGGGGCCAACGTCCTGACTTTC. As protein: CASSQGQVRSGANVLTF.

The CDR3 nucleotides read TGTGCCAGCAGCTTGGCTAGCGGGATAACTACAACTGAGCAGTTCTTC. Encoded protein: CASSLASGITTTEQFF. The rearrangement uses TRBV5-5 and TRBJ2-1, with 9 nucleotides matching TRBD2. With 0 bases clipped from V and 9 bases from J, the junction kept 10 bases outside the gene matches. Per the germline V gene, CDR1 is SGHKS and CDR2 is YYEKEE (reference sequence). The CDR3 totals 16 residues.

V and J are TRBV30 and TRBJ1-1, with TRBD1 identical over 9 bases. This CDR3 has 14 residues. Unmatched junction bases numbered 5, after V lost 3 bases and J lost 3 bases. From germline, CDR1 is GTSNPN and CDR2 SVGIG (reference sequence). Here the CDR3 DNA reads TGTGCCTGGAGCGAAGACAGGGGGGACACTGAAGCTTTCTTT. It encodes CAWSEDRGDTEAFF.

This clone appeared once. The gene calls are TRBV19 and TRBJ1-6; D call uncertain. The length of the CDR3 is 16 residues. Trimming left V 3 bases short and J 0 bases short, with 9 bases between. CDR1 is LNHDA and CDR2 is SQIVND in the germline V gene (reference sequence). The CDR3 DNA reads TGTGCCAGTAGTATTATAGGGAGCTCCTATAATTCACCCCTCCACTTT. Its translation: CASSIIGSSYNSPLHF.

CDR3 bases: TGCGCCAGCAGCCAAGATCGGGACAGGGTCGTTTTTTATGGCTACACCTTC. Translated, it gives CASSQDRDRVVFYGYTF. J is TRBJ1-2 and V is TRBV4-1, with TRBD1 matching over 9 bases. There are 17 residues in the CDR3. Germline-derived CDR1 and CDR2 are MGHRA and YSYEKL. V was clipped by 0 bases and J by 5 bases; unmatched bases: 10.

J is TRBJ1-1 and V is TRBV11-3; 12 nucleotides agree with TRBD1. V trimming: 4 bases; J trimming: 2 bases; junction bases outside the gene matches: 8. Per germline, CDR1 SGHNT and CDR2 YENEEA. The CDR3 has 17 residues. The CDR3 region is CASSSPSGTGGNTEAFF. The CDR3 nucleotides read TGTGCCAGCAGCTCCCCGAGTGGGACAGGGGGCAACACTGAAGCTTTCTTT.

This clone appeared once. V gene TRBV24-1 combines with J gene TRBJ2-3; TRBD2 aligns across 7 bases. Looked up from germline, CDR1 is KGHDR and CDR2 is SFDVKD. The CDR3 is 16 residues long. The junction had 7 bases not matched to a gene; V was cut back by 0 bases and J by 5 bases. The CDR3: CATSDLPTSTGDTQYF. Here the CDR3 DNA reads TGTGCCACCAGTGATTTGCCGACTAGCACAGGAGATACGCAGTATTTT.

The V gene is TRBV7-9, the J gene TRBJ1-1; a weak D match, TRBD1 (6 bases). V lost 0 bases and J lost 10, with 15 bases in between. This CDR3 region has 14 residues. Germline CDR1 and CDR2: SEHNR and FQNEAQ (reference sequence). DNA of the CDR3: TGTGCCAGCAGCTTAGCAGGGACACAGGGATTAGCTTTCTTT. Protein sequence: CASSLAGTQGLAFF.

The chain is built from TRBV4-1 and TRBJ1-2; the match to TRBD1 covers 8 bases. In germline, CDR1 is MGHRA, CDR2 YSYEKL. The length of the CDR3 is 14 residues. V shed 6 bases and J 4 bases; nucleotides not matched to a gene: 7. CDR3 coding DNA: TGCGCCAGCAGGCAGACAGGGGTAATCTATGGCTACACCTTC. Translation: CASRQTGVIYGYTF.

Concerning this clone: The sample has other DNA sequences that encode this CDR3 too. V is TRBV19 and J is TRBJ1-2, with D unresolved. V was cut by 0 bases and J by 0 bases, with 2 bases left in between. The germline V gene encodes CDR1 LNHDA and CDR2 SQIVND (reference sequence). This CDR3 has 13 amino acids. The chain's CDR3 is CASSIDTNYGYTF. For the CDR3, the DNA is TGTGCCAGTAGTATAGATACTAACTATGGCTACACCTTC.

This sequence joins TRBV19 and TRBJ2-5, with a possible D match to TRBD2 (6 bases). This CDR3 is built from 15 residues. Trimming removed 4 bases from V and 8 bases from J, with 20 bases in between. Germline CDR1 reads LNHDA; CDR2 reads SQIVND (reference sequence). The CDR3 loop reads CASSNGGEGWGTQYF. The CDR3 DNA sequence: TGTGCCAGTAGTAACGGCGGGGAAGGTTGGGGAACCCAGTACTTC.

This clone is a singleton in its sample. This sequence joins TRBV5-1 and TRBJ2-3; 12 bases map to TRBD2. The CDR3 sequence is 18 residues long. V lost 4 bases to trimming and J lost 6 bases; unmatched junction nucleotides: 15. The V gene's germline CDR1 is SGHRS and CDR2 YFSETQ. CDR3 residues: CASSLSRASGGARDTQYF. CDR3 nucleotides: TGCGCCAGCAGCCTCTCACGGGCTAGCGGGGGGGCCAGGGATACGCAGTATTTT.

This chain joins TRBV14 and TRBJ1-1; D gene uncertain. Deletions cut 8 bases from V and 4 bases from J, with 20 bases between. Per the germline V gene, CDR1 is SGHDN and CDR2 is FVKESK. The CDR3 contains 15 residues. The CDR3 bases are TGTGCCAGCCTTCCCCCCGCGGATGCCAGCACTGAAGCTTTCTTT. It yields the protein CASLPPADASTEAFF.

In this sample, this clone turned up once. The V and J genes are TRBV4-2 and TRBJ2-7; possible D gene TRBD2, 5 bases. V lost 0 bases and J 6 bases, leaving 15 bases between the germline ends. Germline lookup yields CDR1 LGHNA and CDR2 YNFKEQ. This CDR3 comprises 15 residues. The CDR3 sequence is CASSQDQERASEQYF. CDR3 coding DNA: TGTGCCAGCAGCCAAGATCAGGAGAGGGCCAGCGAGCAGTACTTC.

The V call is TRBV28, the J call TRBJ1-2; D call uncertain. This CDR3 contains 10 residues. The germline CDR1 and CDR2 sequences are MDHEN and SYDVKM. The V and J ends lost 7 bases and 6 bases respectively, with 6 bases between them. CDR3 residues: CASTSDGYTF. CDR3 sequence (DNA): TGTGCCAGCACCTCGGATGGCTACACCTTC.

CDR3 amino acids: CASRSHSGSSYEQYF. In DNA, the CDR3 is TGTGCCAGCAGATCCCATAGCGGGAGCTCCTACGAGCAGTACTTC. The rearrangement joins TRBV6-5 to TRBJ2-7; 9 nucleotides match TRBD2. The CDR3 has 15 residues. Germline V gives CDR1 MNHEY, CDR2 SVGAGI. V was pared by 6 bases and J by 0 bases, with 6 bases of the junction left unmatched.

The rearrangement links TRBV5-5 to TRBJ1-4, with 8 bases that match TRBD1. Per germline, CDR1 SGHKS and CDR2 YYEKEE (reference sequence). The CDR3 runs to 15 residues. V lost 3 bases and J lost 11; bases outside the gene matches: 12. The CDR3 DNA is TGTGCCAGCAGCTCCCAGGGGACAGGAATGGGGAAACTGTTTTTT. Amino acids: CASSSQGTGMGKLFF.

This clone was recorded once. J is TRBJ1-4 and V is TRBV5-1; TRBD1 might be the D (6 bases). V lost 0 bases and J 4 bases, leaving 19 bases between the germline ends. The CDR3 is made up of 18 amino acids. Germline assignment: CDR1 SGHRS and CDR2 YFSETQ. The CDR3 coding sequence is TGCGCCAGCAGCTTGGATCCTCTCGGGGGGGCGAATAATGAAAAACTGTTTTTT. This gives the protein CASSLDPLGGANNEKLFF. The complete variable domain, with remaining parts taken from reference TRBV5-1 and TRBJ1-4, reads KAGVTQTPRYLIKTRGQQVTLSCSPISGHRSVSWYQQTPGQGLQFLFEYFSETQRNKGNFPGRFSGRQFSNSRSEMNVSTLELGDSALYLCASSLDPLGGANNEKLFFGSGTQLSVL.

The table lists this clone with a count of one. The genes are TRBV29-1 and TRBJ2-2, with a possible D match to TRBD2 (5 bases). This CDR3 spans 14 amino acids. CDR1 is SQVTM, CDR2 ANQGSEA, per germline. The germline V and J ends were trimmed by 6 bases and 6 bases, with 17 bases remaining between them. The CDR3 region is CSVTFGWGAGELFF. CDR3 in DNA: TGCAGCGTAACATTTGGATGGGGAGCCGGGGAGCTGTTTTTT.

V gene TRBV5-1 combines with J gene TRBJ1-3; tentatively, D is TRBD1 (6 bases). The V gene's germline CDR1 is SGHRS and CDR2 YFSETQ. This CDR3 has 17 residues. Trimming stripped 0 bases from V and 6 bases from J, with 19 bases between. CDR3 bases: TGCGCCAGCAGCTTGGGCTCGGGACATAGAACGCCAAACACCATATATTTT. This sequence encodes CASSLGSGHRTPNTIYF.

CDR3 DNA sequence: TGTGCCAGTAGTCCTACAAGGGGTGGGGCCGGGGAGCTGTTTTTT. It codes for CASSPTRGGAGELFF. The J gene is TRBJ2-2, the V gene TRBV19, with TRBD1 as a possible D gene (5 bases). Looked up from germline, CDR1 is LNHDA and CDR2 is SQIVND (reference sequence). The ends were cut back, 5 bases at V and 6 bases at J, with 16 bases in the middle. The CDR3 is made up of 15 amino acids.

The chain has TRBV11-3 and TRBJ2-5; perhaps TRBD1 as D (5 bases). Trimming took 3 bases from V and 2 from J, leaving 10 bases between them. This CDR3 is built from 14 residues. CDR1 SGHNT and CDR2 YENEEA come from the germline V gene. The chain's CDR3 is CASSLRSGQETQYF. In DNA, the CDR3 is TGTGCCAGCAGCTTGAGGTCAGGGCAAGAGACCCAGTACTTC.

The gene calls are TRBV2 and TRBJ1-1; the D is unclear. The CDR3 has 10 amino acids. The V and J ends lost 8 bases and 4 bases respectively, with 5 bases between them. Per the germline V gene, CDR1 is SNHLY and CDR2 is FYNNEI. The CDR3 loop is CASSGTEAFF. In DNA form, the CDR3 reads TGTGCCAGCTCCGGCACTGAAGCTTTCTTT.